These 16 T cell receptor beta chains came from one sample sequenced in a study of T cells after posttransplantation cyclophosphamide. Using immunoSEQ multiplex PCR, the repertoire was profiled, and TCRdb retains in-frame clones only, with some absent. This table holds roughly 42,000 clones, about nine tenths found once. Busulfan-fludarabine conditioning, marrow transplant, and cyclophosphamide on days +3 and +4 were administered. The sequencing here drew on PBMCs, taken about 64 days after allogeneic stem cell transplant with posttransplant cyclophosphamide. The receptors originated from a male patient between 60 and 69 years old who received an allogeneic stem cell transplant from a related donor and was CMV-positive. Some T cells may be provided by the graft donor.

V gene TRBV6-5 combines with J gene TRBJ1-1; no reliable D call. The CDR3 length is 14 residues. Trimming took off 2 bases at V and 6 bases at J, with 13 bases between the two ends. Germline V gene sequence: CDR1 MNHEY, CDR2 SVGAGI. CDR3 sequence reads: CASSYGRASAEAFF. The CDR3, as DNA: TGTGCCAGCAGTTACGGGAGGGCAAGCGCTGAAGCTTTCTTT.

This clone was counted once. The V gene is TRBV21-1, the J gene TRBJ1-4; the table's D call, TRBD1, has no DNA check behind it. TRBV21-1 counts as a pseudogene. This CDR3 is built from 18 residues. This chain's CDR3 is CASSKGTGGILSNEKLFF. In DNA form, the CDR3 reads TGTGCCAGCAGCAAGGGGACAGGGGGAATTTTATCTAATGAAAAACTGTTTTTT.

The V gene is TRBV11-2, the J gene TRBJ1-1; D is ambiguous. Looked up from germline, CDR1 is SGHAT and CDR2 is FQNNGV. The CDR3 has 13 amino acids. The V gene lost 6 bases and the J gene lost 4 bases, with 12 bases spanning the gap. CDR3 nucleotide sequence: TGTGCCAGCAGGTTTGGAGGGATCACTGAAGCTTTCTTT. Its translation: CASRFGGITEAFF.

The chain employs TRBV10-3 and TRBJ2-5; possibly TRBD1 for D (5 bases). The CDR3 sequence is 13 residues long. In germline, CDR1 is ENHRY, CDR2 SYGVKD. V lost 2 bases, J lost 5 bases, and 9 bases lay in between. The CDR3 reads CAISEGAEETQYF. DNA for the CDR3: TGTGCCATCAGTGAGGGGGCCGAGGAGACCCAGTACTTC.

The chain carries TRBV18 and TRBJ1-1; a weak D match, TRBD1 (6 bases). V was cut by 3 bases and J by 0 bases, with 20 bases left in between. Germline values: CDR1 KGHSH, CDR2 LQKENI. The CDR3 length is 18 residues. The CDR3, as DNA: TGTGCCAGCTCACCTAGGACGAACAGGGTATCGATGAACACTGAAGCTTTCTTT. It is translated as CASSPRTNRVSMNTEAFF.

The rearrangement links TRBV10-2 to TRBJ1-2; the D is unclear. Germline assignment: CDR1 WSHSY and CDR2 SAAADI. The CDR3 spans 15 residues. V was cut by 10 bases and J by 0 bases, with 18 bases left in between. The CDR3 here is CATKESGKANYGYTF. CDR3 sequence (DNA): TGCGCCACCAAGGAATCGGGAAAAGCTAACTATGGCTACACCTTC.

The rearrangement uses TRBV4-1 and TRBJ2-3; 8 bases are a match to TRBD2. Trimming cost V 0 bases and J 8 bases; bases outside gene matches: 22. This CDR3 is 20 amino acids long. The germline CDR1 and CDR2 sequences are MGHRA and YSYEKL. In DNA form, the CDR3 reads TGCGCCAGCAGCCAAGAGTATGGTAGCGGGGCTACACAGATACAAGTTACGCAGTATTTT. It encodes CASSQEYGSGATQIQVTQYF.

DNA of the CDR3: TGTGCCAGCAGCTTAGGAGGCGAGCAGTTCTTC. It encodes CASSLGGEQFF. V and J are TRBV7-9 and TRBJ2-1; D gene unclear. V was clipped by 1 base and J by 10 bases, with 5 bases between them. Germline lookup yields CDR1 SEHNR and CDR2 FQNEAQ (reference sequence). The CDR3 spans 11 residues.

This clone was detected only once. The chain has TRBV7-2 and TRBJ1-6; TRBD1 aligns across 8 bases. Unmatched junction bases numbered 9, after V lost 5 bases and J lost 9 bases. Germline loops: CDR1 SGHTA, CDR2 FQGNSA. CDR3 length: 15 amino acids. CDR3 coding DNA: TGTGCCAGCAGCACTACGACAGGGGTTGGTTCACCCCTCCACTTT. It codes for CASSTTTGVGSPLHF.

V usage is TRBV6-4 and J usage is TRBJ2-3; 13 nucleotides agree with TRBD2. Germline V gene sequence: CDR1 MRHNA, CDR2 SNTAGT. The CDR3 extends over 16 amino acids. Trimming removed 5 bases from V and 6 bases from J; junction bases left unmatched: 8. The CDR3 region is CASSSTSGGAWDTQYF. CDR3 in DNA: TGTGCCAGCAGTTCAACTAGCGGGGGGGCCTGGGATACGCAGTATTTT.

The J gene is TRBJ1-1, the V gene TRBV7-9, with D possibly matching TRBD1 (6 bases). V was pared by 1 base and J by 5 bases, with 14 bases between. The CDR3 runs to 15 residues. Germline-derived CDR1 and CDR2 are SEHNR and FQNEAQ (reference sequence). The CDR3 DNA sequence: TGTGCCAGCAGCTTAGTATTAGGGGGGGGGACTGAAGCTTTCTTT. Encoded protein: CASSLVLGGGTEAFF.

This chain links TRBV10-3 with TRBJ2-5; D might be TRBD2 (7 bases). Germline V gene sequence: CDR1 ENHRY, CDR2 SYGVKD. The CDR3 is 18 amino acids. Trimming took off 0 bases at V and 4 bases at J, with 21 bases between the two ends. The CDR3 DNA sequence: TGTGCCATCAGTGAGTCGATTGGTAAGGGGGGGCGCGGAGAGACCCAGTACTTC. Translated: CAISESIGKGGRGETQYF.

The rearrangement joins TRBV7-9 to TRBJ1-1, with 7 nucleotides matching TRBD1. J lost 4 bases, V lost 3 bases, and 5 bases had no gene match. This CDR3 comprises 14 residues. From germline, CDR1 is SEHNR and CDR2 FQNEAQ (reference sequence). CDR3: CASSFDRESTEAFF. For the CDR3, the DNA is TGTGCCAGCAGCTTCGACAGGGAGTCCACTGAAGCTTTCTTT.

This sequence joins TRBV6-5 and TRBJ2-1, with 12 bases matching TRBD2. The CDR3 spans 15 residues. With 6 bases clipped from V and 8 bases from J, the junction kept 8 bases outside the gene matches. The germline CDR1 and CDR2 sequences are MNHEY and SVGAGI. DNA for the CDR3: TGTGCCAGCAGCCTAGCGGGGGGGCTTTGGGATGAGCAGTTCTTC. The encoded protein is CASSLAGGLWDEQFF.

The chain uses TRBV7-9 and TRBJ2-2; the D gene is possibly TRBD2 (5 bases). Trimming took off 6 bases at V and 6 bases at J, with 20 bases between the two ends. This CDR3 region has 16 residues. Germline CDR1 is SEHNR and CDR2 is FQNEAQ (reference sequence). The CDR3 coding sequence is TGTGCCAGCAGGCCCCTCCTGGGAGCAGTTGCCGGGGAGCTGTTTTTT. Translating it yields CASRPLLGAVAGELFF. The whole variable domain, filled in from reference TRBV7-9 and TRBJ2-2, reads DTGVSQNPRHKITKRGQNVTFRCDPISEHNRLYWYRQTLGQGPEFLTYFQNEAQLEKSRLLSDRFSAERPKGSFSTLEIQRTEQGDSAMYLCASRPLLGAVAGELFFGEGSRLTVL.

The gene calls are TRBV11-2 and TRBJ2-7, with a tentative D call TRBD1 (6 bases). Germline CDR1 and CDR2: SGHAT and FQNNGV. Trimming shortened V by 5 bases and J by 7 bases, and 18 bases separated the two germline ends. The CDR3 runs 14 residues. The DNA for the CDR3 is TGTGCCAGCAGCCCCCCCGGGACAATGGTGGAGCAGTACTTC. Translating it yields CASSPPGTMVEQYF.